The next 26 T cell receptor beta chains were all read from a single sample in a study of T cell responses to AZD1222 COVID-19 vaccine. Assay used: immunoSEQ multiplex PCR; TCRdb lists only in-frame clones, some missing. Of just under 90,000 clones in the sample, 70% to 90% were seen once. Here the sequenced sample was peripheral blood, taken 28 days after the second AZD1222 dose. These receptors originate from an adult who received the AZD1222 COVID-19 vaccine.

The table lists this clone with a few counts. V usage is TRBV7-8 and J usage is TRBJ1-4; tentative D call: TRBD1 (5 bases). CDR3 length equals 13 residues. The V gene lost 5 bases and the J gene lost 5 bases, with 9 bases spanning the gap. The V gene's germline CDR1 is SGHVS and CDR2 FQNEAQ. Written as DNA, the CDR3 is TGTGCCAGCAGCGATCGACAGAATGAAAAACTGTTTTTT. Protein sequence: CASSDRQNEKLFF.

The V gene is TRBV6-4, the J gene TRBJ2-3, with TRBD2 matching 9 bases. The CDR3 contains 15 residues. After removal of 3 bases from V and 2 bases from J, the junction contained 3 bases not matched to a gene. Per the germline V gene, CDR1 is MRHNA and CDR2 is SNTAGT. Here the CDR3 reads CASSERGGATDTQYF. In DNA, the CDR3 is TGTGCCAGCAGTGAGCGCGGGGGGGCCACAGATACGCAGTATTTT.

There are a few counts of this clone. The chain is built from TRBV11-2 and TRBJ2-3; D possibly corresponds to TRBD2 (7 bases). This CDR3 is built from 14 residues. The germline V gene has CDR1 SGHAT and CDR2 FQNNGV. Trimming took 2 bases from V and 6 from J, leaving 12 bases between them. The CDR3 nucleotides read TGTGCCAGCAGCTTAACGCGGGGGCCCGATACGCAGTATTTT. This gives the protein CASSLTRGPDTQYF.

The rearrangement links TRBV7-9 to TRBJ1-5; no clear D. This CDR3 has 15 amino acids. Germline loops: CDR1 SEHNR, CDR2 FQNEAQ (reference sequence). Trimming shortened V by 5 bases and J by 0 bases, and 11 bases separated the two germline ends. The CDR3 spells CASSPGMNSNQPQHF. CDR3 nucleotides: TGTGCCAGCAGCCCCGGGATGAATAGCAATCAGCCCCAGCATTTT.

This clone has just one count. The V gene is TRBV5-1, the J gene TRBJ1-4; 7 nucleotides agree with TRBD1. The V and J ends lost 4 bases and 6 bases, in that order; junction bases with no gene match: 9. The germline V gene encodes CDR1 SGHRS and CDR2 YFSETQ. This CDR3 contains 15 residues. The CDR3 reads CASSGTGAFDEKLFF. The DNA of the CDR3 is TGCGCCAGCAGCGGAACAGGGGCCTTCGATGAAAAACTGTTTTTT.

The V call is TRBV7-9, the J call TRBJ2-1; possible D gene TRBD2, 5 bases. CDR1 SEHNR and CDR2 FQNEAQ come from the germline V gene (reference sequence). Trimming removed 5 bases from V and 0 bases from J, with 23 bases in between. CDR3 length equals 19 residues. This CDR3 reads CASSERPLARAHSYNEQFF. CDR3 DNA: TGTGCCAGCAGCGAGCGACCTCTTGCGCGGGCACACTCCTACAATGAGCAGTTCTTC.

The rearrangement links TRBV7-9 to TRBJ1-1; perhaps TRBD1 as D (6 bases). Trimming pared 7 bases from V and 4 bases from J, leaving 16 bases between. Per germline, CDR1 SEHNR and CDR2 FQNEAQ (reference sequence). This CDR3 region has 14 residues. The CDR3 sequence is CASTILQGVTEAFF. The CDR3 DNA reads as TGTGCCAGCACCATACTACAGGGAGTCACTGAAGCTTTCTTT.

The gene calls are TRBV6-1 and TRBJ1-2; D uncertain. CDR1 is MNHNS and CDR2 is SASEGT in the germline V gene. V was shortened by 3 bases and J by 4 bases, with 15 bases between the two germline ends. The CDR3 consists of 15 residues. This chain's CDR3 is CASSEQEGLGYGYTF. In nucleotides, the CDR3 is TGTGCCAGCAGTGAGCAAGAGGGCCTGGGCTATGGCTACACCTTC.

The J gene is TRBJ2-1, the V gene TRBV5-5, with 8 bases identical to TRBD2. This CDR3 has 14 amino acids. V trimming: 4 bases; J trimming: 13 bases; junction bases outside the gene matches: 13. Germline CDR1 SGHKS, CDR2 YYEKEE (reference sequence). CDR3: CASSGLTSGAEQFF. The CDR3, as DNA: TGTGCCAGCAGCGGCCTCACTAGCGGCGCCGAACAGTTCTTC. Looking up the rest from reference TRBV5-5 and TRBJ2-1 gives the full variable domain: DAGVTQSPTHLIKTRGQQVTLRCSPISGHKSVSWYQQVLGQGPQFIFQYYEKEERGRGNFPDRFSARQFPNYSSELNVNALLLGDSALYLCASSGLTSGAEQFFGPGTRLTVL.

CDR3 sequence reads: CASLMRGGTSPLHF. The CDR3 nucleotides read TGTGCCAGCCTGATGAGGGGGGGGACTTCACCCCTCCACTTT. The chain is built from TRBV19 and TRBJ1-6, with a tentative D call TRBD1 (6 bases). The CDR3 is made up of 14 amino acids. Germline-derived CDR1 and CDR2 are LNHDA and SQIVND (reference sequence). Trimming stripped 9 bases from V and 9 bases from J, with 18 bases between.

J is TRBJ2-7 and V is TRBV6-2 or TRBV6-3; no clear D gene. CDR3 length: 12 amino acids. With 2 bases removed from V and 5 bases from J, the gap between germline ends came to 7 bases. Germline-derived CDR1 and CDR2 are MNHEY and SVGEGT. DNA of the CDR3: TGTGCCAGCAGTTACGGGCCGCACGAGCAGTACTTC. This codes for CASSYGPHEQYF.

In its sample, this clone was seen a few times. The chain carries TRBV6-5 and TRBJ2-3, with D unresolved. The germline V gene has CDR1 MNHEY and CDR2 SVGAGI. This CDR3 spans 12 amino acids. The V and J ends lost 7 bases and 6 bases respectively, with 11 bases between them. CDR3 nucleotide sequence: TGTGCCAGCATGGGCACTGCGGATACGCAGTATTTT. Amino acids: CASMGTADTQYF.

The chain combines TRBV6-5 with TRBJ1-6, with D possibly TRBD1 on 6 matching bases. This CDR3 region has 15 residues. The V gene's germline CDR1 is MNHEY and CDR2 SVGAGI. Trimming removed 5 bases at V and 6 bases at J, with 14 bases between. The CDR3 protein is CASSQRTVTNSPLHF. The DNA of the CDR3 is TGTGCCAGCAGTCAGCGGACAGTCACTAATTCACCCCTCCACTTT.

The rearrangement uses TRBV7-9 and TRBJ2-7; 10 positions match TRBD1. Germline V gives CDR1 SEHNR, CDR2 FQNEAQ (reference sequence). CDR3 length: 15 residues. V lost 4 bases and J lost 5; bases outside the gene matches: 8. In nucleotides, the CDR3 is TGTGCCAGCAGCTCCTATAGGGACAGGGGTAACGAGCAGTACTTC. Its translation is CASSSYRDRGNEQYF.

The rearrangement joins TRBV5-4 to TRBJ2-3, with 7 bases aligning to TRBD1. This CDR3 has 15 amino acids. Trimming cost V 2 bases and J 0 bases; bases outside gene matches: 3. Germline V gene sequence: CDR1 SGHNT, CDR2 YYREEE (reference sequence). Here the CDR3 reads CASSFVGQSTDTQYF. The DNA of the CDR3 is TGTGCCAGCAGCTTTGTGGGACAGAGCACAGATACGCAGTATTTT.

The DNA of the CDR3 is TGTGCCAGCAGCCCCGTAAGGACAGGGGGCGGCGAGCAGTACTTC. Translated: CASSPVRTGGGEQYF. This chain uses TRBV5-4 with TRBJ2-7; 11 nucleotides match TRBD1. The CDR3 totals 15 residues. Germline V lookup: CDR1 SGHNT, CDR2 YYREEE (reference sequence). The trim removed 4 bases at V and 6 bases at J, leaving 9 bases unmatched.

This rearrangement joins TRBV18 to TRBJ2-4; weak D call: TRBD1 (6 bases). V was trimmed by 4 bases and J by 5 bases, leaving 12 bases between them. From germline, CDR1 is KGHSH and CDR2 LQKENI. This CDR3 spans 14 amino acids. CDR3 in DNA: TGTGCCAGCTCACTAGGGACACGCGAAAACATTCAGTACTTC. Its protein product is CASSLGTRENIQYF.

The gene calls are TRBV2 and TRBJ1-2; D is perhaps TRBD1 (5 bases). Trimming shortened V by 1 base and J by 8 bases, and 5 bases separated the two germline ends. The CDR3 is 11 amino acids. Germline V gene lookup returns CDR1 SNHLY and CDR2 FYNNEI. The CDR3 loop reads CASSEGGGYTF. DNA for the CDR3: TGTGCCAGCAGTGAAGGGGGGGGCTACACCTTC.

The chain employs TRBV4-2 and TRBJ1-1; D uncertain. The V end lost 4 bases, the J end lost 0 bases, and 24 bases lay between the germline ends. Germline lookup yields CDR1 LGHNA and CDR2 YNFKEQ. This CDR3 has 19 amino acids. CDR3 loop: CASSPRTAYAQKMNTEAFF. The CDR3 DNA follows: TGTGCCAGCAGCCCCCGGACTGCTTATGCCCAGAAAATGAACACTGAAGCTTTCTTT.

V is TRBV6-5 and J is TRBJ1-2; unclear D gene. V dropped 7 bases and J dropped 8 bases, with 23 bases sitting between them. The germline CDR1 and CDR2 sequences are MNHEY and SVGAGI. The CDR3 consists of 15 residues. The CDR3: CASTEETFTLRGYTF. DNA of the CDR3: TGTGCCAGCACCGAGGAGACTTTTACATTAAGGGGCTACACCTTC.

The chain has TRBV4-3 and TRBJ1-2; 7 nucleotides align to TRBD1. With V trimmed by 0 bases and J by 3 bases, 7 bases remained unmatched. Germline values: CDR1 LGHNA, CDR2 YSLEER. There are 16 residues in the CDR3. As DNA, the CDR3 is TGCGCCAGCAGCCAAGACCTCGGGGACAGATACTATGGCTACACCTTC. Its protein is CASSQDLGDRYYGYTF.

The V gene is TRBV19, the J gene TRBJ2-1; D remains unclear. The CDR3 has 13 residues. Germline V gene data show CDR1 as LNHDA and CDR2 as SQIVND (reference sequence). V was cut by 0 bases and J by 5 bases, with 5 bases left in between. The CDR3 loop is CASSIDGNNEQFF. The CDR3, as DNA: TGTGCCAGTAGTATAGACGGCAACAATGAGCAGTTCTTC.

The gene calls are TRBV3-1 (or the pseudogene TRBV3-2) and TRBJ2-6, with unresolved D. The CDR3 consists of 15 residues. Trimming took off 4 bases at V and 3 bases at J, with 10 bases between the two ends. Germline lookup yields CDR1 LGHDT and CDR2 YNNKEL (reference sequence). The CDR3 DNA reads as TGTGCCAGCAGCCGAGGTTCGTTTGGGGCCAACGTCCTGACTTTC. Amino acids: CASSRGSFGANVLTF.

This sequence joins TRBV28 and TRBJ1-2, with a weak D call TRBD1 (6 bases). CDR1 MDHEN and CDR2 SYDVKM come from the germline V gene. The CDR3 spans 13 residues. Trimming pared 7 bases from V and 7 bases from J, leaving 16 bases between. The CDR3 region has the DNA TGTGCCAGCACCACCCCGGGGGGCAGTGGCTACACCTTC. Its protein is CASTTPGGSGYTF.

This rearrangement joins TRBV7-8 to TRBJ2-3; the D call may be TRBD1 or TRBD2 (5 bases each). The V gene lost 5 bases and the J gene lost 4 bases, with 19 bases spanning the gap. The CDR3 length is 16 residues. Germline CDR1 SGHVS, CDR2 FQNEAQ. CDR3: CASSRPPGTVADTQYF. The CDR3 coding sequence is TGTGCCAGCAGCAGACCCCCCGGGACGGTCGCAGATACGCAGTATTTT.

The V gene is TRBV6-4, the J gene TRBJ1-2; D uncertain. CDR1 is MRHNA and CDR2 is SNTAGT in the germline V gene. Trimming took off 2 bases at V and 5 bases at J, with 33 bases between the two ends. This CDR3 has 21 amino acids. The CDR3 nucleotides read TGTGCCAGCAGTGACAAACGGCGGGCAGTTGAATCCACTACTCAAAGTTATGGCTACACCTTC. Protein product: CASSDKRRAVESTTQSYGYTF.